This T cell receptor (beta chain) comes out of a study of neurological immune-mediated disorders. Whole-study results and caveats: Grouping of repertoires by phylogeny put those of 18 of 34 multiple sclerosis patients into a single related-CDR3 cluster, a possible signature.

This clonotype is medium-sized. The antigen is undetermined. Germline lookup yields CDR1 SGHTA and CDR2 FQGNSA. The V end was cut by 0 bases, the J end by 5 bases, with 8 bases between. This CDR3 is 14 amino acids long. TCRdb re-called the 5' RACE reads through MiXCR, storing one row per CDR3 protein. The repertoire includes about 40,000 distinct CDR3 sequences, roughly 2.5% of them detected once, and about 2.4% sits in the top ten. The rearrangement uses TRBV7-2 and TRBJ2-1; D is unresolved. The sequence was obtained from a man aged 45-65 years with multiple sclerosis. Material for sequencing was PBMCs. The CDR3, as DNA: TGTGCCAGCAGCTTAGCGAATACCCACAATGAGCAGTTCTTC. Amino acid sequence: CASSLANTHNEQFF.